The text below deals with one T cell receptor (beta chain). What it binds is not known. The PCR had 60 Vbeta and 13 Jbeta primers. Per the study methods: Unique TCR beta chains totaled some 80 million in a later count, with approximately 11 million of them shared. Data came from immunoSEQ multiplex PCR; TCRdb stores just in-frame clones and leaves some out. The V and J calls and clone size were taken over from that table, and D and trimming were inferred from the DNA. In the table there are 150,000 or so clones, around 65% of which are singletons. The sample comes from a study of cytomegalovirus exposure and HLA in healthy donors. Regarding the study as a whole: Donor immune exposure was known only as CMV serostatus.

This receptor was obtained from a woman younger than 45 in good health and CMV-seropositive. Sequencing used PBMCs.

The CDR3 bases are TGTGCCAGCAGTGAATTCGGACAGGGTAATTCACCCCTCCACTTT. Encoded protein: CASSEFGQGNSPLHF. This rearrangement joins TRBV2 to TRBJ1-6; 8 nucleotides match TRBD1. The CDR3 runs 15 residues. Germline trimming cut 2 bases from V and 6 bases from J; bases unmatched to any gene: 3. Germline V gene data show CDR1 as SNHLY and CDR2 as FYNNEI.